This TCR beta chain originates from a study of cytomegalovirus exposure and HLA in healthy donors (dated by TCRdb to between 2016 and 2019). The study in broad terms: In an earlier analysis of fewer than 750 of the donors, about 260 Gb of sequence data and 100 million or so unique TCR beta sequences from 150 million to 200 million T cells were reported. The T cell repertoires of some 700 subjects were profiled by immunosequencing and related to cytomegalovirus serostatus. Genome-wide SNP genotypes for about three fifths of the roughly 700 donors were used in a later genetic analysis, which treated that subset as a discovery cohort. An early release that covered around 590 HLA-typed donors contained approximately 320 gigabases of sequencing data and tens of millions of unique TCR sequences. In addition to the first cohort of roughly 700 subjects, a separate validation cohort of 130 or so different subjects was used. In an earlier analysis of 500 to 650 of the donors, high-throughput TCR beta sequencing was used to judge whether each TCR beta V gene segment behaved as functional or pseudogenic. The study aimed to test whether cataloging public T cell receptors could reveal signatures of past pathogen exposure. A few DR-DQ haplotypes were treated as single units for association and clustering because of strong linkage in the cohort. Among the approximately 420 genotyped donors, about 83% belonged to the genetic ancestry cluster associated with self-reported Caucasian donors. All discovery cohort repertoires had been generated on a single sequencing platform. A later analysis re-analyzed previously published TCR beta repertoires from hundreds of donors and added high-resolution HLA genotyping to study TCR occurrence patterns. Alongside the repertoire data, information on donor age, sex, ethnicity and CMV serostatus was compiled. To predict cytomegalovirus infection status, the study brought together high-throughput TCR immunosequencing, statistical association of individual TCRs with disease status, and machine learning. HLA typing included class I and class II loci at four-digit resolution. The number of typed donors differed by locus: roughly 620-640 for A, B, C, DRB1 and DQB1; 500 to 550 for DQA1; approximately 600 for DPA1; and around 450 for DPB1. Rather than drawing on any new phenotypic data, the later analysis identified candidate immune exposures from TCR beta sequences and the way those sequences occurred across donors. Among roughly 400 genotyped donors of the cohort, an average of approximately 240,000 unique TCR beta nucleotide sequences was sequenced per donor, of which about 20% were non-productive.

Concerning this clone itself: No antigen is known for it. One base away there is no much larger clone; base qualities are not given.

The CDR3 measures 17 amino acids from cysteine to phenylalanine. Here the CDR3 DNA is all that survives: 51 bases in frame from base 1. For CDR1 and CDR2, the germline V gene lists KGHSH and LQKENI. The junction shows trimming of 1 base on V and 4 bases on J, plus 16 bases between the germline ends. What the study reported, not specific to this receptor: Some IMGT-functional V segments, including TRBV6-2 and TRBV6-3, could not be distinguished by the 87-base-pair reads and were therefore excluded. Only TCR beta chains were sequenced in this cohort, and the absence of alpha or paired-chain data limited detectable features. When HLA alleles, especially DR and DQ, strongly co-occurred, attributing TCR associations to individual alleles was difficult. While some public TCRs were present in many individuals, most TCR sequences turned up only very rarely across donors. Because HLA typing was missing for some donors at each locus, association tests included only the typed subset. According to a later genetic analysis, donors in an Asian-associated ancestry cluster had fewer N-insertions in productive TCRs than the approximately 690-donor mean. A further reported finding was that TCR beta sequences accurately predicted the HLA-A and HLA-B alleles for most subjects in the first cohort. The study gave a list of 150 to 200 TCR beta chains associated with cytomegalovirus. Linkage disequilibrium might explain the correlated functional status among segregating V segments, but an unknown experimental factor could not be ruled out. Several of the top co-occurrence clusters appeared to be linked to parvovirus B19, influenza, CMV and Epstein-Barr virus, according to a later analysis. In both the original and validation cohorts, the classifier was reported to diagnose cytomegalovirus status with high specificity and sensitivity. A cluster of highly shared sequence variants was judged likely to be a technical artifact of the sequencing pipeline. Immune exposure information for the cohort was limited to CMV serostatus. A few of the identified cytomegalovirus-associated TCR beta chains were confirmed in vitro to be specific for cytomegalovirus antigens. In a later analysis, the rate of TCR association differed among HLA loci, with DRB1 alleles having the most associated TCRs and HLA-C alleles having the fewest. At a false discovery rate of 0.05, a later analysis linked 16,951 TCR beta sequences to specific HLA alleles. The authors suggested that the approach could potentially be extended to other disease states and immunological phenotypes. In a later analysis, HLA-associated TCR beta chains showed more clonal expansion and lower generation probabilities than non-associated chains that were equally common. A later genetic analysis associated a missense DCLRE1C variant with V-gene and J-gene trimming of TCR beta chains, and an independent cohort replicated the association. In a later analysis, most CMV-associated TCR beta chains were found to appear HLA-restricted, with HLA associations seemingly driven largely by CMV exposure. Broadly in line with IMGT annotations, most TCR beta V segments showed up in productive rearrangements about 87% or about 30% of the time in an earlier analysis of 450 to 750 of the donors. Sequencing depth was assumed to be roughly uniform across donors in the presence/absence analyses, though that assumption may not hold. Because counts were too low, roughly 16 rarely observed V segments, including chromosome 9 orphons, were excluded from the earlier analysis of several hundred of the donors.

Libraries were constructed by the immunoSEQ multiplex PCR assay. For the multiplex PCR, a mixture combining 60 forward primers for TCR Vbeta segments and 13 reverse primers for TCR Jbeta segments was used. Amplification of the CDR3 region of rearranged TCR beta genes was performed with a multiplex PCR assay on genomic DNA. The Illumina HiSeq System was used to sequence the amplified TCR beta libraries as 87-base-pair reads. The original pipeline was this. Across the 500 to 850 repertoires, a later analysis counted about 81 million unique TCR beta chains, some 11 million of which were shared by at least two donors. A nearest-neighbor algorithm error-corrected the raw reads and collapsed the reads into unique sequences, merging closely related sequences to remove PCR and sequencing errors. CDR3 sequences were aligned to IMGT reference sequences to assign V, D and J gene segments. For a sequence to be retained, a match of at least six nucleotides to both a V gene segment and a J gene segment was required. Rearrangements were called productive when the CDR3 lacked stop codons and stayed in frame with V and J; all others were non-productive. Following IMGT convention, CDR3 was defined as the stretch from the second conserved V-encoded cysteine to the conserved J-encoded phenylalanine. The earlier analysis of 587 of the donors excluded sequences that lacked an unambiguous match to a single V gene segment. An earlier analysis of 550 to 650 of the donors classified V segments as functional when productive rearrangements were above 56.7% and as segregating when the standard deviation between donors was above 5%. To diagnose cytomegalovirus status from the catalog of TCR beta chain sequences, a statistical classification framework was built. V and J gene assignment, in a later analysis, came from comparing TCR nucleotide sequences with IMGT/GENE-DB human TR gene sequences. In a later analysis, CDR3 sequences and most-parsimonious VDJ recombination scenarios were assigned using the TCRdist pipeline. A later analysis defined each TCR beta chain by its CDR3 amino acid sequence plus V-gene family, and excluded reads lacking a unique V-gene family. In a later analysis, around 650 highly shared, low-generation-probability nucleotide sequences were removed to address suspected cross-contamination and a sequencing artifact. For each public chain, a later analysis derived a clonal expansion index from normalized ranks of inferred template counts within each repertoire. In a later analysis, generation probabilities were computed using a VDJ recombination model fitted to out-of-frame rearrangements, and the results were checked against IGoR. In a later analysis, hypergeometric tests were used to score TCR-TCR, TCR-HLA and TCR-CMV co-occurrence, with a repertoire-size bias correction applied to TCR pairs. In a later analysis, false discovery rates were estimated by permuting HLA or CMV assignments 20 times. In a later analysis, co-occurring TCRs were grouped using DBSCAN, and TCRdist sequence similarity was added for clustering within HLA-allele-positive subsets. Repertoires with fewer than 30,000 or more than 120,000 public chains were left out of co-occurrence clustering, as were about five repertoires with anomalous nucleotide sharing. Imported from immuneACCESS, the table was reduced by TCRdb to in-frame sequences with V and J called. These copies leave out some clones; in studies compared against another copy, an unresolved V gene accounts for under half, and the cause of the remainder is not known. Clone size and V and J calls were adopted from that table, with D and trimming inferred from the DNA. For this sample there are 160,000 or so clones; 79% appear just once. 2.1% of the sample rests with the top ten.

The cohort consisted of 666 healthy bone marrow donors. Cohort members were all nominally healthy when sampled, although unrecorded immune exposures were likely present. The donor tested CMV seronegative, placing the donor among the roughly 400 seronegative members of the cohort. A peripheral blood sample was collected from each donor, and TCR beta sequencing was performed on peripheral blood mononuclear cells. The Qiagen DNeasy Blood Extraction Kit was used to extract genomic DNA from the blood cell samples. The chain uses TRBV18 and TRBJ2-2; TRBD1 is a weak D gene call, 5 bases matching. The receptor's source is a man aged 40-50 years in good health and CMV-seronegative. Material: PBMCs. The nucleotide sequence reads TGTGCCAGCTCACCACAAAGGGGCGGACCGACCACCGGGGAGCTGTTTTTT. It translates to CASSPQRGGPTTGELFF.